These 26 T cell receptor beta chains came from one sample sequenced in a study of blood T cell repertoires in COVID-19. The assay was immunoSEQ multiplex PCR, and TCRdb's table has in-frame clones only and misses some. The table lists fewer than 300,000 clones, roughly 85% of them singletons. The sequencing input was peripheral blood. The source of these receptors is a human donor in a cohort sampled during active COVID-19.

The V gene is TRBV6-5, the J gene TRBJ2-2; 7 bases line up with TRBD2. Germline lookup yields CDR1 MNHEY and CDR2 SVGAGI. The CDR3 is 13 residues long. J gave up 3 bases and V 7 bases, and 2 bases lay outside the gene matches. In DNA form, the CDR3 reads TGTGCCAGCAAGGGGAGGGACACCGGGGAGCTGTTTTTT. Protein: CASKGRDTGELFF.

This sequence joins TRBV28 and TRBJ1-2; D may be TRBD1 (5 bases). V was cut by 1 base and J by 6 bases, with 12 bases left in between. CDR3 size: 14 residues. In germline, CDR1 is MDHEN, CDR2 SYDVKM. The DNA of the CDR3 is TGTGCCAGCAGTTTATTGGGGGGAGGGGATGGCTACACCTTC. Protein sequence: CASSLLGGGDGYTF.

The V and J genes are TRBV9 and TRBJ1-4, with 8 bases aligning to TRBD1. The J segment lost 7 bases and the V segment lost 2 bases, leaving 4 bases of the junction unmatched. This CDR3 has 14 amino acids. CDR1 and CDR2 (germline): SGDLS, YYNGEE. The CDR3 DNA reads TGTGCCAGCAGCGTCAGGGGGCGGGGTGAAAAACTGTTTTTT. The encoded protein is CASSVRGRGEKLFF.

The J gene is TRBJ1-5, the V gene TRBV6-5; D unclear. The germline CDR1 and CDR2 sequences are MNHEY and SVGAGI. The CDR3 totals 13 residues. Trimming pared 8 bases from V and 4 bases from J, leaving 12 bases between. This CDR3 is CASGWEVNQPQHF. The CDR3 nucleotides are TGTGCCAGCGGCTGGGAGGTGAATCAGCCCCAGCATTTT.

This chain joins TRBV14 and TRBJ2-7; the D gene is possibly TRBD2 (5 bases). This CDR3 region has 13 residues. The V end was cut by 2 bases, the J end by 6 bases, with 11 bases between. CDR1 SGHDN and CDR2 FVKESK come from the germline V gene. CDR3 in amino acids: CASSQLPSREQYF. DNA for the CDR3: TGTGCCAGCAGCCAACTCCCTAGCCGCGAGCAGTACTTC.

V gene TRBV19 combines with J gene TRBJ1-1; D remains ambiguous. V gave up 3 bases and J gave up 4 bases, with 12 bases separating them. The CDR3 consists of 14 residues. CDR1 is LNHDA and CDR2 is SQIVND in the germline V gene (reference sequence). The CDR3 bases are TGTGCCAGTAGTATCCGGGTTGTCGGCACTGAAGCTTTCTTT. This encodes CASSIRVVGTEAFF.

Here the CDR3 reads CASSYPGGGNSPLHF. DNA for the CDR3: TGTGCCAGCAGCTACCCAGGGGGAGGTAATTCACCCCTCCACTTT. The chain has TRBV11-2 and TRBJ1-6, with 7 bases lining up with TRBD1. The CDR3 is made up of 15 amino acids. CDR1 and CDR2 from the germline V gene are SGHAT and FQNNGV. The trim removed 4 bases at V and 6 bases at J, leaving 6 bases unmatched.

The chain has TRBV25-1 and TRBJ2-2, with 9 nucleotides matching TRBD2. The CDR3 has 14 amino acids. The V gene end was trimmed by 5 bases and the J gene end by 14 bases; junction bases not matched to a gene: 12. Looked up from germline, CDR1 is MGHDK and CDR2 is SYGVNS. The CDR3 DNA sequence: TGTGCCAGCAGTTCTAGCGGGACGCCGGGCGGACTGTTTTTT. Its protein is CASSSSGTPGGLFF.

This rearrangement joins TRBV28 to TRBJ2-3, with no clear D. Germline V gives CDR1 MDHEN, CDR2 SYDVKM. Trimming left V 4 bases short and J 2 bases short, with 13 bases between. The CDR3 has 15 amino acids. The CDR3 loop is CASSSVLVLTDTQYF. The CDR3 DNA is TGTGCCAGCAGTTCTGTATTGGTACTCACAGATACGCAGTATTTT.

This clone was counted only a few times. The V and J genes are TRBV11-2 and TRBJ1-1; TRBD1 matches 7 bases. The CDR3 is made up of 17 amino acids. Per the germline V gene, CDR1 is SGHAT and CDR2 is FQNNGV. V dropped 5 bases and J dropped 4; count of bases not matched to a gene: 16. The CDR3 here is CASSPRRDSTWGTEAFF. The CDR3 DNA is TGTGCCAGCAGCCCCCGCCGGGACAGCACCTGGGGCACTGAAGCTTTCTTT.

The chain links TRBV6-6 to TRBJ2-7; no definite D call. Trimming cost V 2 bases and J 3 bases, with 11 bases left between them. This CDR3 is 14 amino acids long. Germline lookup yields CDR1 MNHNY and CDR2 SVGAGI (reference sequence). This chain's CDR3 is CASSYTPPSYEQYF. Here the CDR3 DNA reads TGTGCCAGCAGTTACACCCCCCCTAGCTACGAGCAGTACTTC.

The chain is built from TRBV11-3 and TRBJ1-1, with D possibly TRBD1 on 5 matching bases. CDR1 and CDR2 from the germline V gene are SGHNT and YENEEA. The CDR3 consists of 14 residues. V was shortened by 2 bases and J by 4 bases, with 11 bases between the two germline ends. The CDR3 region has the DNA TGTGCCAGCAGCTTAAATTCGGGGGGCACTGAAGCTTTCTTT. It yields the protein CASSLNSGGTEAFF.

The genes are TRBV7-9 and TRBJ2-1, with 7 bases that match TRBD2. V gave up 2 bases and J gave up 11 bases; unmatched junction bases: 6. The CDR3 contains 13 residues. From germline, CDR1 is SEHNR and CDR2 FQNEAQ (reference sequence). The CDR3 spells CASSLSSGGQQFF. The CDR3 DNA sequence: TGTGCCAGCAGCTTAAGTTCGGGAGGTCAGCAGTTCTTC.

The V gene is TRBV4-1, the J gene TRBJ2-5; possible D gene TRBD2, 5 bases. CDR3 length: 12 amino acids. Trimming shortened V by 1 base and J by 13 bases, and 13 bases separated the two germline ends. Germline V CDR1 and CDR2: MGHRA, YSYEKL. In nucleotides, the CDR3 is TGCGCCAGCAGCCAAGCGCTTGGACTTCGGTACTTC. Translating gives CASSQALGLRYF.

The chain uses TRBV7-3 and TRBJ2-2, with D perhaps matching TRBD2 (6 bases). Trimming took 5 bases from V and 5 from J, leaving 24 bases between them. The CDR3 extends over 18 amino acids. CDR1 and CDR2 from the germline V gene are SGHTA and FQGTGA. This CDR3 reads CASSRGGAARGVTGELFF. CDR3 nucleotide sequence: TGTGCCAGCAGCCGAGGCGGGGCGGCCCGAGGGGTGACCGGGGAGCTGTTTTTT. The full variable domain, with the rest looked up from reference TRBV7-3 and TRBJ2-2, is GAGVSQTPSNKVTEKGKYVELRCDPISGHTALYWYRQSLGQGPEFLIYFQGTGAADDSGLPNDRFFAVRPEGSVSTLKIQRTERGDSAVYLCASSRGGAARGVTGELFFGEGSRLTVL.

This clone was observed once. This chain joins TRBV29-1 and TRBJ1-1; TRBD1 is a possible D gene (5 bases). The CDR3 has 14 residues. The germline V gene encodes CDR1 SQVTM and CDR2 ANQGSEA. The V and J ends lost 6 bases and 2 bases respectively, with 16 bases between them. The CDR3 loop is CSVSLGQTNTEAFF. CDR3 sequence (DNA): TGCAGCGTCTCCCTGGGGCAGACCAACACTGAAGCTTTCTTT.

The genes are TRBV19 and TRBJ1-5; 7 bases are shared with TRBD1. Trimming removed 4 bases from V and 0 bases from J; junction bases left unmatched: 3. This CDR3 is built from 15 residues. CDR1 and CDR2 (germline): LNHDA, SQIVND (reference sequence). The CDR3 region is CASSTTGYSNQPQHF. CDR3 nucleotides: TGTGCCAGTAGTACGACAGGGTATAGCAATCAGCCCCAGCATTTT. Combining the CDR3 with reference TRBV19 and TRBJ1-5 gives the whole variable domain DGGITQSPKYLFRKEGQNVTLSCEQNLNHDAMYWYRQDPGQGLRLIYYSQIVNDFQKGDIAEGYSVSREKKESFPLTVTSAQKNPTAFYLCASSTTGYSNQPQHFGDGTRLSIL.

Points on this clone: The junction shows a germline mismatch at one end, possibly a read error. The chain is built from TRBV6-6 and TRBJ1-5; D ambiguous. In germline, CDR1 is MNHNY, CDR2 SVGAGI (reference sequence). This CDR3 contains 13 residues. The DNA for the CDR3 is TGTGCCAGCAGTAACTCCCTCCGACTGCCCCAGCATTTT. Amino acid sequence: CASSNSLRLPQHF.

V usage is TRBV6-5 and J usage is TRBJ1-3; D is uncertain. The V gene's germline CDR1 is MNHEY and CDR2 SVGAGI. CDR3 length equals 13 residues. Deletions cut 6 bases from V and 9 bases from J, with 15 bases between. DNA for the CDR3: TGTGCCAGCAGCCCAGGTGGGAGGAGCACCATATATTTT. Translated: CASSPGGRSTIYF.

This clone was recorded a few times. The chain recombines TRBV5-1 with TRBJ2-2, with D unclear. The V end lost 0 bases, the J end lost 7 bases, and 7 bases lay between the germline ends. Germline V gene lookup returns CDR1 SGHRS and CDR2 YFSETQ. The CDR3 totals 13 residues. CDR3 DNA sequence: TGCGCCAGCAGCTTGGGGCAGCGCGGGGAGCTGTTTTTT. The encoded protein is CASSLGQRGELFF.

Here the CDR3 reads CASSAGLNTEAFF. Here the CDR3 DNA reads TGTGCCAGCAGCGCAGGATTGAACACTGAAGCTTTCTTT. The rearrangement joins TRBV9 to TRBJ1-1; D gene uncertain. This CDR3 region has 13 residues. Germline CDR1 and CDR2: SGDLS and YYNGEE. Trimming took off 3 bases at V and 0 bases at J, with 6 bases between the two ends. The whole variable domain, remainder taken from reference TRBV9 and TRBJ1-1, is DSGVTQTPKHLITATGQRVTLRCSPRSGDLSVYWYQQSLDQGLQFLIQYYNGEERAKGNILERFSAQQFPDLHSELNLSSLELGDSALYFCASSAGLNTEAFFGQGTRLTVV.

V gene TRBV19 combines with J gene TRBJ2-5, with TRBD2 matching over 8 bases. After removal of 2 bases from V and 5 bases from J, the junction contained 10 bases not matched to a gene. The CDR3 totals 16 residues. Germline loops: CDR1 LNHDA, CDR2 SQIVND (reference sequence). CDR3 residues: CASSIRGAGVVETQYF. The CDR3 DNA is TGTGCCAGTAGTATAAGGGGAGCGGGAGTCGTGGAGACCCAGTACTTC.

The genes are TRBV5-1 and TRBJ1-5, with unresolved D. V lost 0 bases and J lost 5, with 6 bases in between. Germline V gives CDR1 SGHRS, CDR2 YFSETQ. This CDR3 has 13 residues. Here the CDR3 DNA reads TGCGCCAGCAGCTTGGACATTTATCAGCCCCAGCATTTT. As protein: CASSLDIYQPQHF.

V usage is TRBV9 and J usage is TRBJ2-2; TRBD2 agrees at 9 bases. Germline V gene lookup returns CDR1 SGDLS and CDR2 YYNGEE. V gave up 0 bases and J gave up 4 bases; unmatched junction bases: 4. The CDR3 has 16 residues. The CDR3 region has the DNA TGTGCCAGCAGCGTAGTCGGCGGGAGGGCCACCGGGGAGCTGTTTTTT. Amino acid sequence: CASSVVGGRATGELFF.

This chain links TRBV5-4 with TRBJ2-1; perhaps TRBD2 as D (6 bases). This CDR3 comprises 16 residues. Germline values: CDR1 SGHNT, CDR2 YYREEE (reference sequence). V gave up 0 bases and J gave up 12 bases, with 22 bases separating them. The CDR3 reads CASSLGGSTVGGWQFF. Written as DNA, the CDR3 is TGTGCCAGCAGCTTGGGAGGGTCCACTGTGGGAGGATGGCAGTTCTTC.

This chain connects TRBV6-2 or TRBV6-3 to TRBJ2-5; the match to TRBD1 covers 9 bases. Losses at the gene ends were 5 bases for V and 5 bases for J; bases not matched to a gene: 9. Germline CDR1 and CDR2: MNHEY and SVGEGT. The CDR3 contains 15 residues. The CDR3 here is CASSHDRGSLETQYF. CDR3 in DNA: TGTGCCAGCAGTCACGACAGGGGGTCATTGGAGACCCAGTACTTC.